Listed here is a single TCR beta chain. Primers for the PCR totalled 60 Vbeta and 13 Jbeta. Here immunoSEQ multiplex PCR was the method, and the copy in TCRdb shows in-frame clones only, minus some. The data hold about 180,000 clones, with around 80% observed a single time. The sample is drawn from a study of cytomegalovirus exposure and HLA in healthy donors. The CDR3 contains 14 residues. V lost 5 bases and J 0 bases, leaving 8 bases between the germline ends. CDR1 is SGHTA and CDR2 is FQGTGA in the germline V gene. The TCR sequence derives from a girl aged 5 to 17 in good health and CMV-seropositive. This chain joins TRBV7-3 and TRBJ1-5, with D possibly matching TRBD1 (5 bases). The material sequenced was PBMCs. CDR3 amino acids: CASSPGPSNQPQHF. CDR3 in DNA: TGTGCCAGCAGCCCAGGGCCTAGCAATCAGCCCCAGCATTTT. The full variable domain, its missing parts supplied by reference TRBV7-3 and TRBJ1-5, is GAGVSQTPSNKVTEKGKYVELRCDPISGHTALYWYRQSLGQGPEFLIYFQGTGAADDSGLPNDRFFAVRPEGSVSTLKIQRTERGDSAVYLCASSPGPSNQPQHFGDGTRLSIL.